The 12 T cell receptor beta chains listed next were all sequenced from one sample in a study of IL-17A CD8 T cells in psoriatic arthritis synovium. After 1.5 hours of PMA and ionomycin stimulation, cells were labeled by IL-17A and IFNgamma secretion assays. The synovial fluid came from psoriatic arthritis joints with active inflammation. Measured with immunoSEQ multiplex PCR; TCRdb has only the in-frame clones, and not every one. The sample has about 1,900 clones; less than 75% are singletons. Input material: IL-17A+ (IFN-gamma+/-) memory CD8+ T cells from synovial fluid. As to subset: IL-17A+IFNgamma+/- memory CD8+ (Tc17) cells. These receptors were taken from a human donor with psoriatic arthritis.

The chain couples TRBV5-5 to TRBJ2-1; D remains unclear. This CDR3 has 15 residues. Germline-derived CDR1 and CDR2 are SGHKS and YYEKEE (reference sequence). V was trimmed by 0 bases and J by 2 bases, leaving 9 bases between them. The CDR3 loop reads CASSLGESAYNEQFF. CDR3 in DNA: TGTGCCAGCAGCTTGGGAGAGTCTGCCTACAATGAGCAGTTCTTC.

This clone was seen only once. J is TRBJ2-2 and V is TRBV30, with TRBD1 matching 7 bases. CDR1 and CDR2 (germline): GTSNPN, SVGIG (reference sequence). The CDR3 covers 14 residues. J was trimmed by 3 bases and V by 4 bases; bases with no gene match: 5. The CDR3 coding sequence is TGTGCCTGGAAGCCAGGGGGAGACACCGGGGAGCTGTTTTTT. It is translated as CAWKPGGDTGELFF. The full variable domain, rest sourced from reference TRBV30 and TRBJ2-2, is SQTIHQWPATLVQPVGSPLSLECTVEGTSNPNLYWYRQAAGRGLQLLFYSVGIGQISSEVPQNLSASRPQDRQFILSSKKLLLSDSGFYLCAWKPGGDTGELFFGEGSRLTVL.

The chain employs TRBV4-1 and TRBJ2-1, with D perhaps TRBD1 (6 bases). The germline V gene has CDR1 MGHRA and CDR2 YSYEKL. The CDR3 has 13 amino acids. V lost 4 bases, J lost 5 bases, and 9 bases lay in between. The CDR3 region is CASSPGTHNEQFF. In DNA form, the CDR3 reads TGCGCCAGCAGCCCCGGGACACACAATGAGCAGTTCTTC.

The chain recombines TRBV5-7 with TRBJ2-1; the D is unclear. TRBV5-7 is an open reading frame, and its role is uncertain. The length of the CDR3 is 14 residues. V was shortened by 0 bases and J by 8 bases, with 12 bases between the two germline ends. DNA for the CDR3: TGTGCCAGCAGCTTGGGGAATAGTCGTCATGAGCAGTTCTTC. Protein: CASSLGNSRHEQFF.

Details on this clone: The sample holds other DNA sequences that translate to the same CDR3. The chain employs TRBV9 and TRBJ2-7, with 7 bases aligning to TRBD1. V gave up 4 bases and J gave up 5 bases; unmatched junction bases: 9. This CDR3 contains 14 residues. Germline lookup yields CDR1 SGDLS and CDR2 YYNGEE. The DNA of the CDR3 is TGTGCCAGCAGCCCACGACAGGGATCACACGAGCAGTACTTC. Translation gives CASSPRQGSHEQYF.

CDR3 in DNA: TGTGCCATCAGTGAGCTGGGGGACTACAGTTACAATGAGCAGTTCTTC. Amino acid sequence: CAISELGDYSYNEQFF. The V call is TRBV10-3, the J call TRBJ2-1; 7 positions match TRBD2. The junction had 8 bases not matched to a gene; V was cut back by 2 bases and J by 4 bases. CDR1 and CDR2 (germline): ENHRY, SYGVKD. This CDR3 is 16 amino acids long.

The chain has TRBV5-1 and TRBJ2-3, with D perhaps TRBD2 (5 bases). The length of the CDR3 is 15 residues. Looked up from germline, CDR1 is SGHRS and CDR2 is YFSETQ. Trimming cost V 1 base and J 2 bases, with 11 bases left between them. CDR3 protein: CASSLFGETTDTQYF. CDR3 DNA: TGCGCCAGCAGCTTGTTTGGGGAGACCACAGATACGCAGTATTTT.

This sequence joins TRBV6-4 and TRBJ2-1; 8 bases agree with TRBD2. Germline CDR1 is MRHNA and CDR2 is SNTAGT. The CDR3 is 13 amino acids. After removal of 5 bases from V and 7 bases from J, the junction contained 4 bases not matched to a gene. In DNA, the CDR3 is TGTGCCAGCAGTTCGGGAGGGTTGAATGAGCAGTTCTTC. Its protein product is CASSSGGLNEQFF.

This clone was seen only a few times. The chain has TRBV7-9 and TRBJ1-2; unclear D gene. Germline CDR1 SEHNR, CDR2 FQNEAQ (reference sequence). The CDR3 has 15 residues. V was trimmed by 1 base and J by 6 bases, leaving 15 bases between them. CDR3 protein: CASSLVPAVQHGYTF. Here the CDR3 DNA reads TGTGCCAGCAGCTTAGTTCCAGCCGTGCAACATGGCTACACCTTC.

The rearrangement uses TRBV19 and TRBJ1-2; D not certain. The CDR3 runs to 13 residues. Germline lookup yields CDR1 LNHDA and CDR2 SQIVND (reference sequence). V was cut by 1 base and J by 8 bases, with 11 bases left in between. CDR3 bases: TGTGCCAGTAGTATAGGGCAGTATATAGGCTACACCTTC. This sequence encodes CASSIGQYIGYTF.

The chain joins TRBV19 to TRBJ1-5; D ambiguous. CDR3 size: 13 residues. Trimming pared 5 bases from V and 0 bases from J, leaving 5 bases between. Germline lookup yields CDR1 LNHDA and CDR2 SQIVND (reference sequence). DNA of the CDR3: TGTGCCAGTAGTTTACGTAGCAATCAGCCCCAGCATTTT. This sequence encodes CASSLRSNQPQHF.

This CDR3 is CASSPGQGPSYEQYF. The CDR3 DNA sequence: TGTGCCAGCAGCCCCGGACAGGGCCCAAGCTACGAGCAGTACTTC. V gene TRBV7-8 combines with J gene TRBJ2-7, with 8 bases matching TRBD1. Trimming cost V 5 bases and J 3 bases; bases outside gene matches: 9. CDR1 is SGHVS and CDR2 is FQNEAQ in the germline V gene. The CDR3 is 15 amino acids.